These 24 T cell receptor beta chains were all obtained from the same sample, sequenced in a study of regulatory T cells in long-lasting Graves disease. Time point indicated: persistent/refractory GD, antithyroid drugs over 5 years with positive TRAb. Scientists built the TCR library using RNA that was extracted from PBMCs. Combining iRepertoire HTBI primers with Arm-PCR of CDR3 regions, the authors built TCR beta libraries. MiXCR, applied by TCRdb to the multiplex PCR reads, yields one record per CDR3 protein. The data hold approximately 400,000 distinct CDR3 sequences, with 20% to 30% observed a single time. Source: peripheral blood mononuclear cells (PBMCs), taken when the disease was refractory, from a patient treated with antithyroid drugs. The receptors here all came from a female donor with Graves disease.

The V gene is TRBV13, the J gene TRBJ2-7; D is possibly TRBD1 (5 bases). Germline CDR1 reads PRHDT; CDR2 reads FYEKMQ (reference sequence). The CDR3 has 14 residues. Trimming pared 3 bases from V and 5 bases from J, leaving 14 bases between. The CDR3 here is CASSLAGKGNEQYF. Written as DNA, the CDR3 is TGTGCCAGCAGCTTGGCAGGGAAGGGTAACGAGCAGTACTTC.

The rearrangement uses TRBV20-1 and TRBJ2-7; maybe TRBD1 (6 bases). The CDR3 sequence is 15 residues long. Germline V CDR1 and CDR2: DFQATT, SNEGSKA (reference sequence). V lost 0 bases to trimming and J lost 5 bases, with 17 bases between them. The chain's CDR3 is CSARDLGGFVHEQYF. CDR3 nucleotides: TGCAGTGCTAGAGATCTTGGGGGCTTCGTCCACGAGCAGTACTTC.

In this sample, this clonotype turned up many times. This rearrangement joins TRBV28 to TRBJ2-6; D remains ambiguous. CDR1 MDHEN and CDR2 SYDVKM come from the germline V gene. The V gene lost 7 bases and the J gene lost 2 bases, with 12 bases spanning the gap. This CDR3 contains 15 residues. CDR3 protein: CASKPESPGANVLTF. The CDR3 DNA reads as TGTGCCAGCAAACCCGAGTCCCCTGGGGCCAACGTCCTGACTTTC. Based on the CDR3 plus reference TRBV28 and TRBJ2-6, the full variable domain is DVKVTQSSRYLVKRTGEKVFLECVQDMDHENMFWYRQDPGLGLRLIYFSYDVKMKEKGDIPEGYSVSREKKERFSLILESASTNQTSMYLCASKPESPGANVLTFGAGSRLTVL.

In its sample, this clonotype was seen a few times. The rearrangement links TRBV6-1 to TRBJ1-1; a weak D match, TRBD1 (5 bases). The V end was cut by 6 bases, the J end by 1 base, with 9 bases between. Germline assignment: CDR1 MNHNS and CDR2 SASEGT. This CDR3 spans 13 amino acids. The CDR3 spells CASRIQANTEAFF. The CDR3 DNA follows: TGTGCCAGCAGAATACAGGCGAACACTGAAGCTTTCTTT.

The chain joins TRBV29-1 to TRBJ2-1, with TRBD2 identical over 11 bases. The length of the CDR3 is 14 residues. Per germline, CDR1 SQVTM and CDR2 ANQGSEA. The trim removed 7 bases at V and 7 bases at J, leaving 9 bases unmatched. CDR3 loop: CSARLAGMGNEQFF. CDR3 bases: TGCAGCGCACGACTAGCGGGGATGGGGAATGAGCAGTTCTTC.

As regards this clonotype: A read error may be the cause here, since a much bigger clone is one base away. This chain connects TRBV30 to TRBJ2-2; weak D call: TRBD2 (6 bases). The germline V gene encodes CDR1 GTSNPN and CDR2 SVGIG (reference sequence). The length of the CDR3 is 13 residues. CDR3: CAWNLVGGGELVF. In nucleotides, the CDR3 is TGTGCCTGGAATCTTGTGGGTGGCGGGGAGCTGGTTTTT.

This clonotype was seen repeatedly, ten times or more. The chain is built from TRBV2 and TRBJ1-5; D is unclear. Trimming took 1 base from V and 1 from J, leaving 11 bases between them. The CDR3 runs to 16 residues. Germline loops: CDR1 SNHLY, CDR2 FYNNEI. The CDR3: CASSEGGRRSNQPQHF. DNA for the CDR3: TGTGCCAGCAGTGAAGGAGGCCGGAGAAGCAATCAGCCCCAGCATTTT. Combining the CDR3 with reference TRBV2 and TRBJ1-5 gives the whole variable domain EPEVTQTPSHQVTQMGQEVILRCVPISNHLYFYWYRQILGQKVEFLVSFYNNEISEKSEIFDDQFSVERPDGSNFTLKIRSTKLEDSAMYFCASSEGGRRSNQPQHFGDGTRLSIL.

This clonotype was counted ten times or more. CDR3 in DNA: TGTGCCAGCAGCAACGCCGGGGTAAACTATGGCTACACCTTC. Its protein product is CASSNAGVNYGYTF. This rearrangement joins TRBV5-6 to TRBJ1-2; D remains ambiguous. The CDR3 loop spans 14 amino acids. V lost 4 bases and J lost 2, with 12 bases in between. Germline CDR1 reads SGHDT; CDR2 reads YYEEEE. Filled out from reference TRBV5-6 and TRBJ1-2, the complete variable domain reads DAGVTQSPTHLIKTRGQQVTLRCSPKSGHDTVSWYQQALGQGPQFIFQYYEEEERQRGNFPDRFSGHQFPNYSSELNVNALLLGDSALYLCASSNAGVNYGYTFGSGTRLTVV.

This clonotype was seen repeatedly, ten times or more. The chain couples TRBV5-1 to TRBJ2-7; possible D gene TRBD2, 5 bases. The CDR3 is 14 residues long. The germline CDR1 and CDR2 sequences are SGHRS and YFSETQ. Trimming left V 0 bases short and J 0 bases short, with 7 bases between. CDR3 in amino acids: CASSLVGNSYEQYF. CDR3 nucleotides: TGCGCCAGCAGCTTGGTCGGGAACTCCTACGAGCAGTACTTC.

V gene TRBV20-1 combines with J gene TRBJ1-5, with D possibly TRBD1 on 6 matching bases. This CDR3 is built from 15 residues. Trimming removed 6 bases from V and 2 bases from J, with 17 bases in between. CDR1 is DFQATT, CDR2 SNEGSKA, per germline (reference sequence). CDR3 loop: CSARGGEGRNQPQHF. CDR3 in DNA: TGCAGTGCCCGAGGGGGGGAAGGGCGCAATCAGCCCCAGCATTTT.

V is TRBV27 and J is TRBJ2-7; the D gene is possibly TRBD1 (6 bases). The CDR3 runs to 16 residues. CDR1 is MNHEY, CDR2 SMNVEV, per germline (reference sequence). The V end was cut by 2 bases, the J end by 4 bases, with 18 bases between. CDR3 in amino acids: CASSLSVRGTGYEQYF. CDR3 DNA sequence: TGTGCCAGCAGTTTAAGTGTCAGGGGAACGGGGTACGAGCAGTACTTC.

V is TRBV5-1 and J is TRBJ2-1; no clear D gene. V dropped 5 bases and J dropped 5 bases, with 11 bases sitting between them. The CDR3 is 13 amino acids. The germline gives CDR1 SGHRS, CDR2 YFSETQ. DNA for the CDR3: TGCGCCAGCAGAGTGGTTGGGAACAATGAGCAGTTCTTC. Its translation is CASRVVGNNEQFF.

This clonotype appeared a few times. V is TRBV2 and J is TRBJ2-3; D not certain. The length of the CDR3 is 13 residues. Germline values: CDR1 SNHLY, CDR2 FYNNEI. V lost 3 bases and J lost 2, with 6 bases in between. CDR3 DNA: TGTGCCAGCAGTGACGCGAACACAGATACGCAGTATTTT. It encodes CASSDANTDTQYF.

This clonotype was recorded at least ten times. The V gene is TRBV12-3 or TRBV12-4, the J gene TRBJ1-1; possible D gene TRBD1, 5 bases. The germline V and J ends were trimmed by 0 bases and 8 bases, with 10 bases remaining between them. This CDR3 is 13 amino acids long. CDR3 DNA: TGTGCCAGCAGTTTAGCGTCTTCAGGGGAAGCTTTCTTT. Its translation: CASSLASSGEAFF.

This sequence joins TRBV2 and TRBJ2-3; 13 bases match TRBD2. Trimming removed 5 bases from V and 2 bases from J; junction bases left unmatched: 7. This CDR3 has 17 residues. Germline CDR1 SNHLY, CDR2 FYNNEI. CDR3 protein: CASSRSGLAGDTDTQYF. CDR3 nucleotide sequence: TGTGCCAGCAGTAGGAGTGGACTAGCGGGAGACACAGATACGCAGTATTTT. Full variable domain (missing parts from reference TRBV2 and TRBJ2-3): EPEVTQTPSHQVTQMGQEVILRCVPISNHLYFYWYRQILGQKVEFLVSFYNNEISEKSEIFDDQFSVERPDGSNFTLKIRSTKLEDSAMYFCASSRSGLAGDTDTQYFGPGTRLTVL.

This clonotype was recorded many times. This chain's CDR3 is CASSRTGTGKSAAEAFF. The CDR3 nucleotides read TGTGCCAGCAGTCGAACCGGGACAGGGAAATCGGCAGCTGAAGCTTTCTTT. This chain joins TRBV6-1 and TRBJ1-1, with 9 positions matching TRBD1. The V and J ends lost 5 bases and 6 bases, in that order; junction bases with no gene match: 16. Germline CDR1 reads MNHNS; CDR2 reads SASEGT. The CDR3 is 17 residues long.

This clonotype was observed a single time. A much larger clone is a single base away; this may be a read error. The rearrangement uses TRBV7-2 and TRBJ2-7; D ambiguous. The CDR3 contains 11 residues. The germline gives CDR1 SGHTA, CDR2 FQGNSA. The CDR3, as DNA: TGTGCCAGCGGCTTACACGGCGAGCAGTACTTC. It translates to CASGLHGEQYF.

The genes are TRBV29-1 and TRBJ2-4; 11 bases match TRBD1. J was trimmed by 6 bases and V by 8 bases; bases with no gene match: 12. Germline values: CDR1 SQVTM, CDR2 ANQGSEA. The CDR3 covers 15 residues. The CDR3 is CSSSGQGVELNIQYF. Here the CDR3 DNA reads TGCAGCTCCTCGGGACAGGGGGTTGAACTAAACATTCAGTACTTC.

This clonotype was detected only a few times. The chain is built from TRBV7-2 and TRBJ2-2, with D unclear. With 4 bases removed from V and 6 bases from J, the gap between germline ends came to 6 bases. CDR1 is SGHTA, CDR2 FQGNSA, per germline. CDR3 length: 12 amino acids. The DNA of the CDR3 is TGTGCCAGCAGCTCCCCCCCCGGGGAGCTGTTTTTT. Translation gives CASSSPPGELFF.

This sequence joins TRBV6-5 and TRBJ2-1; D gene unclear. The CDR3 totals 16 residues. Trimming pared 0 bases from V and 6 bases from J, leaving 15 bases between. Germline V gene lookup returns CDR1 MNHEY and CDR2 SVGAGI. CDR3 region: CASSYSRVPRGNEQFF. The CDR3 region has the DNA TGTGCCAGCAGTTACTCCCGGGTCCCTAGAGGCAATGAGCAGTTCTTC.

Points on this clonotype: Given a much more abundant clone one base away, this may be a read error. V is TRBV19 and J is TRBJ2-5, with D possibly being TRBD1 or TRBD2 (5 bases each). This CDR3 is 14 amino acids long. Germline V CDR1 and CDR2: LNHDA, SQIVND (reference sequence). The V gene lost 9 bases and the J gene lost 4 bases, with 18 bases spanning the gap. The CDR3: CASSLAPGRETQYF. As DNA, the CDR3 is TGTGCCAGCAGCTTGGCCCCGGGGCGAGAGACCCAGTACTTC. Full variable domain (remainder filled in from reference TRBV19 and TRBJ2-5): DGGITQSPKYLFRKEGQNVTLSCEQNLNHDAMYWYRQDPGQGLRLIYYSQIVNDFQKGDIAEGYSVSREKKESFPLTVTSAQKNPTAFYLCASSLAPGRETQYFGPGTRLLVL.

In its sample, this clonotype was seen many times. V is TRBV7-2 and J is TRBJ1-1, with no clear D. V shed 3 bases and J shed 0 bases, with 5 bases lying between them. CDR3 length equals 13 residues. Germline loops: CDR1 SGHTA, CDR2 FQGNSA. The CDR3 bases are TGTGCCAGCAGCTTTGCGATGAACACTGAAGCTTTCTTT. Amino acid sequence: CASSFAMNTEAFF. The variable domain in full, with the rest retrieved from reference TRBV7-2 and TRBJ1-1, is GAGVSQSPSNKVTEKGKDVELRCDPISGHTALYWYRQSLGQGLEFLIYFQGNSAPDKSGLPSDRFSAERTGGSVSTLTIQRTQQEDSAVYLCASSFAMNTEAFFGQGTRLTVV.

At least ten counts were recorded for this clonotype. This chain connects TRBV2 to TRBJ1-4, with TRBD1 identical over 7 bases. CDR3 length equals 14 residues. J gave up 4 bases and V 5 bases, and 4 bases lay outside the gene matches. Looked up from germline, CDR1 is SNHLY and CDR2 is FYNNEI. The CDR3 loop is CASSSDRNNEKLFF. The CDR3 nucleotides are TGTGCCAGCAGTTCGGACAGGAATAATGAAAAACTGTTTTTT. The full variable domain, in which reference TRBV2 and TRBJ1-4 provide the parts outside the CDR3, is EPEVTQTPSHQVTQMGQEVILRCVPISNHLYFYWYRQILGQKVEFLVSFYNNEISEKSEIFDDQFSVERPDGSNFTLKIRSTKLEDSAMYFCASSSDRNNEKLFFGSGTQLSVL.

This clonotype was found many times. The chain recombines TRBV12-3 or TRBV12-4 with TRBJ1-2; TRBD1 is a possible D gene (5 bases). V was cut by 5 bases and J by 11 bases, with 21 bases left in between. The CDR3 length is 14 residues. Written as DNA, the CDR3 is TGTGCCAGCAGTATGACAGAGCTGGATATGGGGTACACCTTC. It specifies CASSMTELDMGYTF.